The clone carrying this T cell receptor beta chain has just one count. Antigen: not known. The data belong to a study of cytomegalovirus exposure and HLA in healthy donors. General study results and limits: Presence/absence analyses assumed roughly uniform sequencing depth across donors. With further analysis later on, most CMV-associated TCR beta chains appeared HLA-restricted. In a later analysis, productive TCRs from donors in an Asian-associated ancestry cluster reportedly carried fewer N-insertions than the cohort mean.

This CDR3 is 13 amino acids long. The ends were cut back, 4 bases at V and 5 bases at J, with 9 bases in the middle. Germline CDR1 and CDR2: MNHNS and SASEGT. Researchers ran the PCR with 60 Vbeta and 13 Jbeta primers. Repertoires were generated with immunoSEQ multiplex PCR, while TCRdb's copy carries only in-frame clones and drops some. The sample holds under 120,000 clones, less than 80% seen once. Specimen: PBMCs. The V call is TRBV6-1, the J call TRBJ1-5, with D unresolved. The sequence came from a man aged 25 to 40 in good health and CMV-seropositive. The CDR3 sequence: CASSVIGHQPQHF. CDR3 coding DNA: TGTGCCAGCAGTGTAATTGGGCATCAGCCCCAGCATTTT.